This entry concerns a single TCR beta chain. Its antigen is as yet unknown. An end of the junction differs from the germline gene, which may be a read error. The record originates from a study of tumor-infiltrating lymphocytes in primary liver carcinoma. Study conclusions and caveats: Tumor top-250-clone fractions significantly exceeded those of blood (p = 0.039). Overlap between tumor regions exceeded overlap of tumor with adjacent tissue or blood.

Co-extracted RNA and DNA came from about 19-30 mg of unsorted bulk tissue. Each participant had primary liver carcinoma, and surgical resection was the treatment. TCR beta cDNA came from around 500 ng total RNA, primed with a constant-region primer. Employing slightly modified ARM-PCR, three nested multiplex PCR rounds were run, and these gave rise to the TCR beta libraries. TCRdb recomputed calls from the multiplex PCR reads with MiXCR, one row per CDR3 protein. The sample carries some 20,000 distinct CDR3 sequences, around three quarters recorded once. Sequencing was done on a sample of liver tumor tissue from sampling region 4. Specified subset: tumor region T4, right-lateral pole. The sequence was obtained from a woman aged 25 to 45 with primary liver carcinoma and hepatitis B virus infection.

CDR3 residues: CGTEQGSFNEQFF. The CDR3 coding sequence is TGTGGGACGGAACAGGGCTCCTTCAATGAGCAGTTCTTC. V gene TRBV12-5 combines with J gene TRBJ2-1; D possibly corresponds to TRBD1 (6 bases). This CDR3 spans 13 amino acids. Germline V gives CDR1 LGHNT, CDR2 FRNRAP. Supplemented by reference TRBV12-5 and TRBJ2-1, the full variable domain reads DARVTQTPRHKVTEMGQEVTMRCQPILGHNTVFWYRQTMMQGLELLAYFRNRAPLDDSGMPKDRFSAEMPDATLATLKIQPSEPRDSAVYFCGTEQGSFNEQFFGPGTRLTVL.